This TCR beta chain was captured by sequencing in a study of cytomegalovirus exposure and HLA in healthy donors. Notes on the study in general: Analysis was carried out at a later point, and it linked a missense DCLRE1C variant to TCR beta V- and J-gene trimming. Productive status was seen about 90% or about 30% of the time for most TCR beta V segments in an earlier analysis. The availability of immune exposure information extended only to CMV serostatus.

Looked up from germline, CDR1 is SGHTA and CDR2 is FQGNSA. Trimming at V came to 2 bases and at J to 5 bases, leaving 7 bases not matched to a gene. The CDR3 has 15 residues. Remarks on this clone: The antigen is undetermined.

Researchers ran the PCR with 60 Vbeta and 13 Jbeta primers. Methods used by the authors: Around 10 million of the 60 million to 80 million unique TCR beta chains counted in a later analysis were shared. The method was immunoSEQ multiplex PCR; TCRdb's version includes in-frame clones alone and lacks a portion of them. V and J calls and clone size are given by that table; D and trimming were obtained from the DNA. Of some 150,000 clones in the sample, 70% to 85% were seen once. The chain uses TRBV7-2 and TRBJ2-7, with TRBD2 matching over 9 bases. The sequencing sample was made of PBMCs. The TCR sequence derives from a woman aged 45 to 65 in good health and CMV-seropositive. The CDR3 is CASSLLAGPGNEQYF. The CDR3 DNA follows: TGTGCCAGCAGCTTACTAGCGGGGCCAGGTAACGAGCAGTACTTC.